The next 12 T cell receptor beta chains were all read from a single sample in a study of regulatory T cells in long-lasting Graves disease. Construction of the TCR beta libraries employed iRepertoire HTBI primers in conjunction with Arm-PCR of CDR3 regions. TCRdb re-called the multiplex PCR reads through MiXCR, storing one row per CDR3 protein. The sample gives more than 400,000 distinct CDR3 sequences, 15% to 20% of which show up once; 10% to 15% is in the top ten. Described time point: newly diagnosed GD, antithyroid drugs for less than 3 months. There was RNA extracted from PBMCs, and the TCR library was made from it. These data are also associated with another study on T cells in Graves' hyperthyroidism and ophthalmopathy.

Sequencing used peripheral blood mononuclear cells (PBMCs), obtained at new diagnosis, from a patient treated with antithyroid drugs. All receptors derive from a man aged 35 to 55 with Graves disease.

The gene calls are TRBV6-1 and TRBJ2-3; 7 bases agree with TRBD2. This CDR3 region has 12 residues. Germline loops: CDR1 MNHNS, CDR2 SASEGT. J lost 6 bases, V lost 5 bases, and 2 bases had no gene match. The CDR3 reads CASSNSGDTQYF. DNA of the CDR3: TGTGCCAGCAGTAATAGCGGGGATACGCAGTATTTT.

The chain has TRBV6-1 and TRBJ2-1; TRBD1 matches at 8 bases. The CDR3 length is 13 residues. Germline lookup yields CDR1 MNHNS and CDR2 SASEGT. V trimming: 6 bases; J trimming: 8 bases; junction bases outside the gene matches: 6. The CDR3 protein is CASRTTGGDEQFF. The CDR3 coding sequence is TGTGCCAGCAGAACCACAGGGGGAGATGAGCAGTTCTTC.

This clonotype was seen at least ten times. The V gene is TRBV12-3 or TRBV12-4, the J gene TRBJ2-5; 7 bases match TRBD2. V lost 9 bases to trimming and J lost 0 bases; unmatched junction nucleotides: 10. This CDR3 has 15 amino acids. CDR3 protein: CASWGGFRYQETQYF. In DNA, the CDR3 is TGTGCCAGTTGGGGGGGGTTTAGGTACCAAGAGACCCAGTACTTC.

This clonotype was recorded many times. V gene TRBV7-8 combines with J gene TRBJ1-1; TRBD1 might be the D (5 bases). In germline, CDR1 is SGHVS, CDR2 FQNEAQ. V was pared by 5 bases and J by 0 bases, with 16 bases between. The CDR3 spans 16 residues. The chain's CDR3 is CASSTLGAIVNTEAFF. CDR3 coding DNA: TGTGCCAGCAGCACACTCGGGGCAATAGTGAACACTGAAGCTTTCTTT.

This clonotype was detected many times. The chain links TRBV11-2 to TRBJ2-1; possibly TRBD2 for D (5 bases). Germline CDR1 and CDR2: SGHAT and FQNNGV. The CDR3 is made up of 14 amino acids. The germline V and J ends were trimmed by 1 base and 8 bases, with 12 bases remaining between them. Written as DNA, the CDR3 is TGTGCCAGCAGCTTAGCCAGAGGGCACGATGAGCAGTTCTTC. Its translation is CASSLARGHDEQFF. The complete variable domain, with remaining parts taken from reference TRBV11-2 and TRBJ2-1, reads EAGVAQSPRYKIIEKRQSVAFWCNPISGHATLYWYQQILGQGPKLLIQFQNNGVVDDSQLPKDRFSAERLKGVDSTLKIQPAKLEDSAVYLCASSLARGHDEQFFGPGTRLTVL.

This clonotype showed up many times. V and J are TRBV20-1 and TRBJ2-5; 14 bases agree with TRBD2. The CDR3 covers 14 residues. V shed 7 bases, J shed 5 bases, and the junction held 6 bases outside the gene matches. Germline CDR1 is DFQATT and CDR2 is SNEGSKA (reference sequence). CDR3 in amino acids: CSVSRLAGGETQYF. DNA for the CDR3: TGCAGTGTTTCTCGACTAGCGGGAGGGGAGACCCAGTACTTC.

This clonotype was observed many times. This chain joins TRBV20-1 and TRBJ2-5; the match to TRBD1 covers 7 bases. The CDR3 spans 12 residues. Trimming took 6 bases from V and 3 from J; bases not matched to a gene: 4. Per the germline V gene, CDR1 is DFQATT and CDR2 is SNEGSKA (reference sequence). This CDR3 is CSALDREETQYF. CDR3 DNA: TGCAGTGCCCTTGACAGGGAAGAGACCCAGTACTTC.

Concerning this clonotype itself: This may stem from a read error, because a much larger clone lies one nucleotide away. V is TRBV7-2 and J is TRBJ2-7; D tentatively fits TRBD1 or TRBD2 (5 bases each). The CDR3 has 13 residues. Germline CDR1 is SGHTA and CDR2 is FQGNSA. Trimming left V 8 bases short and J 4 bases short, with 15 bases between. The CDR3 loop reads CASAPGPGYEQYF. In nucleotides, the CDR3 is TGTGCCAGCGCCCCGGGACCAGGGTACGAGCAGTACTTC. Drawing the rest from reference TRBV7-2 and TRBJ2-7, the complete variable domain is GAGVSQSPSNKVTEKGKDVELRCDPISGHTALYWYRQSLGQGLEFLIYFQGNSAPDKSGLPSDRFSAERTGGSVSTLTIQRTQQEDSAVYLCASAPGPGYEQYFGPGTRLTVT.

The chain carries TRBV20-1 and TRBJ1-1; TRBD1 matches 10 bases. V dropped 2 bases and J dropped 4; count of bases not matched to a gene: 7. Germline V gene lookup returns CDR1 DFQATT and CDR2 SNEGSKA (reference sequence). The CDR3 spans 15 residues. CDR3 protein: CSARTGTGESTEAFF. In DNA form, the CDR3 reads TGCAGTGCTAGAACCGGGACAGGGGAGTCCACTGAAGCTTTCTTT.

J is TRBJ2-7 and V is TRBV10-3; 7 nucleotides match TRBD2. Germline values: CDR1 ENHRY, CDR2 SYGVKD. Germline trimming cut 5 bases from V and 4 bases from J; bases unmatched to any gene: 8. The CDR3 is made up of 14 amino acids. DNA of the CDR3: TGTGCCATCAGTTTTGGGGGGGGTTCGTACGAGCAGTACTTC. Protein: CAISFGGGSYEQYF.

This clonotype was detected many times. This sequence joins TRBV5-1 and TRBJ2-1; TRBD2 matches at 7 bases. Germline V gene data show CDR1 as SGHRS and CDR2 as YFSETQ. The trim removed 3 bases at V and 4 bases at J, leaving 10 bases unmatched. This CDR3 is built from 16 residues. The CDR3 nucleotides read TGCGCCAGCAGCTCCGGGCCGGGGGAGGGGTACAATGAGCAGTTCTTC. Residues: CASSSGPGEGYNEQFF. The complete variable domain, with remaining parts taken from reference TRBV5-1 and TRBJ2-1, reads KAGVTQTPRYLIKTRGQQVTLSCSPISGHRSVSWYQQTPGQGLQFLFEYFSETQRNKGNFPGRFSGRQFSNSRSEMNVSTLELGDSALYLCASSSGPGEGYNEQFFGPGTRLTVL.

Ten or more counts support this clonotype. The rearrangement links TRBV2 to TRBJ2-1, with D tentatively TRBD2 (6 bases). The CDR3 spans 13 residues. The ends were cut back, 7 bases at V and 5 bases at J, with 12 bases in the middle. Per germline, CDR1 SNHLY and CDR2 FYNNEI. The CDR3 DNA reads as TGTGCCAGCACCCAGTGGGGGGACAATGAGCAGTTCTTC. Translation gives CASTQWGDNEQFF.